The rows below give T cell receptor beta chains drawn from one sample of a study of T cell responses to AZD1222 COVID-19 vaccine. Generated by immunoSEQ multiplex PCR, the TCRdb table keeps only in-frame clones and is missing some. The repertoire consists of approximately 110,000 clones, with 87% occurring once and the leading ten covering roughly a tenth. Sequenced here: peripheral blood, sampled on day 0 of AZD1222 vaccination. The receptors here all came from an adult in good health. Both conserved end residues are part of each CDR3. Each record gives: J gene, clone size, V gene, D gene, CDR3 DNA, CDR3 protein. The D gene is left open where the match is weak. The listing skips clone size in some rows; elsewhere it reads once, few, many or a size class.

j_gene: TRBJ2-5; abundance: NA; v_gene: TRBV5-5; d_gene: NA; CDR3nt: TGTGCCAGCGAACGGGGCCACAGGGTTGGCCAAGAGACCCAGTACTTC; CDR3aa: CASERGHRVGQETQYF
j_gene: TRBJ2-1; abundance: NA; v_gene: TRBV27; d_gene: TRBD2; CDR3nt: TGTGCCAGCTCCCTAGCGGGAGCTCGAGAGCAGTTCTTC; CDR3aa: CASSLAGAREQFF
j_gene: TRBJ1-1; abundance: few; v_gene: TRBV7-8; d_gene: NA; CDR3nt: TGTGCCAGCAGTTTAGAAACACCGCCGAACACTGAAGCTTTCTTT; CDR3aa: CASSLETPPNTEAFF
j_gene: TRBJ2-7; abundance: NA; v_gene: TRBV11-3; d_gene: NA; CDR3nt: TGTGCCAGCAGCAACCCTCTTCTTTTGGAATACGAGCAGTACTTC; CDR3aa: CASSNPLLLEYEQYF
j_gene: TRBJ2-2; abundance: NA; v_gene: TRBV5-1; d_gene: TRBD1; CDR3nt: TGCGCCAGCAGCTTGGGGGACAGCACCGGGGAGCTGTTTTTT; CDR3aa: CASSLGDSTGELFF
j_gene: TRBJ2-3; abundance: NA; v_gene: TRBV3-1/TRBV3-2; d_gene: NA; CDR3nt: TGTGCCAGCAGCCACAAGGCTAGCGAGACTCCAAGGGATACGCAGTATTTT; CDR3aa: CASSHKASETPRDTQYF
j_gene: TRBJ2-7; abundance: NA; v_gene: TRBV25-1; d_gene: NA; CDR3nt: TGTGCCACGCAAGGGGGGGTCCACGAGCAGTACTTC; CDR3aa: CATQGGVHEQYF
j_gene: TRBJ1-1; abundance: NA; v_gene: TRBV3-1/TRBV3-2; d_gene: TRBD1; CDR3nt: TGTGCCAGCAGCCGACGACAGGGGATGAACACTGAAGCTTTCTTT; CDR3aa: CASSRRQGMNTEAFF
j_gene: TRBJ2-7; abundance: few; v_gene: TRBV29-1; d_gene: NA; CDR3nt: TGCAGCGAGCAGAGAATCTACGAGCAGTACTTC; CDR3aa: CSEQRIYEQYF
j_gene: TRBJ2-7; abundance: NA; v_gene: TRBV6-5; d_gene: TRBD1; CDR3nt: TGTGCCAGCAGTTACTCGACAGGGGAGAACTACGAGCAGTACTTC; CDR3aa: CASSYSTGENYEQYF
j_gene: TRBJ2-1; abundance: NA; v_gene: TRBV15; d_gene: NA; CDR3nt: TGTGCCACCAGCAGAGTTGTGGTTGAGCAGTTCTTC; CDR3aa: CATSRVVVEQFF
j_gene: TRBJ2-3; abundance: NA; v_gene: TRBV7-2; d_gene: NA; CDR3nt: TGTGCCAGCAGCTCATGGGGACCAGATACGCAGTATTTT; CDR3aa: CASSSWGPDTQYF
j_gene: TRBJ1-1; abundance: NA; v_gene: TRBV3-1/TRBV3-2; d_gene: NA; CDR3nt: TGTGCCAGCAGCCATGGGCAGGGCCTGGCTTTCTTT; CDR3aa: CASSHGQGLAFF
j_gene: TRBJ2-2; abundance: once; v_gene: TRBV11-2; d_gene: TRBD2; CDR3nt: TGTGCCAGCAGCCCGATGGGGCGGGGGACCCCCACCGGGGAGCTGTTTTTT; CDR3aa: CASSPMGRGTPTGELFF
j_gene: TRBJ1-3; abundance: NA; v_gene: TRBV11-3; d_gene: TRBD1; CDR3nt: TGTGCCAGCAGCCCTCAGGGGGCGCTTGGAAACACCATATATTTT; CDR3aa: CASSPQGALGNTIYF
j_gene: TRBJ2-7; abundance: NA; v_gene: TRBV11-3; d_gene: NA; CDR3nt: TGTGCCAGCAGCCTCGCCTACGAGCAGTACTTC; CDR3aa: CASSLAYEQYF
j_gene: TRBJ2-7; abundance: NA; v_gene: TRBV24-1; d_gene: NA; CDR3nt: TGTGCCACCAGTTCCAGACAGTCATACCACGAGCAGTACTTC; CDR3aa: CATSSRQSYHEQYF
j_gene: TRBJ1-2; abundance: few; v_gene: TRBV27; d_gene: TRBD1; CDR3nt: TGTGCCAGCAGTTTATCGAGGGGACAGAACTATGGCTACACCTTC; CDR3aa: CASSLSRGQNYGYTF
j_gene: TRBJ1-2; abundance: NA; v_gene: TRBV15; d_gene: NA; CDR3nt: TGTGCCACCAGCAGAGCCATGGTGCCAGGGAGCGTCTATGGCTACACCTTC; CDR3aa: CATSRAMVPGSVYGYTF
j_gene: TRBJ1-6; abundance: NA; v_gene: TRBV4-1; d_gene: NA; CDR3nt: TGCGCCAGCAGCCCGGCACAGGATAATTCACCCCTCCACTTT; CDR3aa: CASSPAQDNSPLHF
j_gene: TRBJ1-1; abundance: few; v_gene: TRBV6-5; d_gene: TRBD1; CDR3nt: TGTGCCAGCAGTTGGACAGGGAGGAACACTGAAGCTTTCTTT; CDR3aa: CASSWTGRNTEAFF
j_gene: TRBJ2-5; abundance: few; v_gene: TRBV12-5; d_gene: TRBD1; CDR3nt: TGTGCTAGTGGTCCCGGACAGGGCTTCCAAGAGACCCAGTACTTC; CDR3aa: CASGPGQGFQETQYF
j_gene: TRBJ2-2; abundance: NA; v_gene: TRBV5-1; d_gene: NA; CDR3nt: TGCGCCAGCTCGGAGCCTCCCACCGGGGAGCTGTTTTTT; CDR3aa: CASSEPPTGELFF
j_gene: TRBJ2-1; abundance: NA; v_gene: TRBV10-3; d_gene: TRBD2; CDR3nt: TGTGCCATCAGTTCTTATAGCGGGGGGGCCGAGAATGAGCAGTTCTTC; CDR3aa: CAISSYSGGAENEQFF
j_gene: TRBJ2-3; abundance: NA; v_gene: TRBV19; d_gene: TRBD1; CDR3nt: TGTGCCAGTAGAGGGACAGGGTGGACAGATACGCAGTATTTT; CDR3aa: CASRGTGWTDTQYF
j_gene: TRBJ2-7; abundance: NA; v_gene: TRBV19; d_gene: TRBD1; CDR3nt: TGTGCCAGTACCAACACCCCGGGACAGGGGATCTACGAGCAGTACTTC; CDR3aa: CASTNTPGQGIYEQYF
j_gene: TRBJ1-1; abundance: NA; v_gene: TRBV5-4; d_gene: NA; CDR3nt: TGTGCCAGCAGCTTGGGAGGGACCCGAGCCACTGAAGCTTTCTTT; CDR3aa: CASSLGGTRATEAFF
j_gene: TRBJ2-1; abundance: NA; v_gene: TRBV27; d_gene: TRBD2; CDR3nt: TGTGCCAGCAGTTTATTGGGACTAGCGGGAGACGACTCCTACAATGAGCAGTTCTTC; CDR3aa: CASSLLGLAGDDSYNEQFF
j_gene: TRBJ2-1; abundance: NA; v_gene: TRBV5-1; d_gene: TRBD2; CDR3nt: TGCGCCAGCAGCCCGGGACTAGCGGGGGTGAACCACCCTTACAATGAGCAGTTCTTC; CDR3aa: CASSPGLAGVNHPYNEQFF
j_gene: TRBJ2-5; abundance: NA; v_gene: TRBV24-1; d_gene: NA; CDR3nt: TGTGCCACCAGCCCACCCATCCTTAGCGGCTCGGAGACCCAGTACTTC; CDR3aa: CATSPPILSGSETQYF
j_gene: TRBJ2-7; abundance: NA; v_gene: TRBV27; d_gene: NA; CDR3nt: TGTGCCAGCAGTTCGATAACTTCCTACGAGCAGTACTTC; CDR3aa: CASSSITSYEQYF
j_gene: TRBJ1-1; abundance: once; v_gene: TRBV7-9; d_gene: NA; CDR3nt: TGTGCCAGCAGCTTAGCCGGCGGGAACACTGAAGCTTTCTTT; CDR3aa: CASSLAGGNTEAFF
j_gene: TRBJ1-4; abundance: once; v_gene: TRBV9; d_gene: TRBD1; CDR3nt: TGTGCCACCTCGGGCAGGGGGCGAGAAAAACTGTTTTTT; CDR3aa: CATSGRGREKLFF
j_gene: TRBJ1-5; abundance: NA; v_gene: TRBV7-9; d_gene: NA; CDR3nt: TGTGCCAGCAGCTTAGCGAGGACCGTTTACAATCAGCCCCAGCATTTT; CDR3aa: CASSLARTVYNQPQHF
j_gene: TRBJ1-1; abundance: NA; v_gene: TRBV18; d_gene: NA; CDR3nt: TGTGCCAGCTCACCACGGTACGGGGAGGGGACTGAAGCTTTCTTT; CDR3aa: CASSPRYGEGTEAFF
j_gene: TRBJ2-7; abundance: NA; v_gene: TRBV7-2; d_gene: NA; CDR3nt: TGTGCCAGCAGCCTCTTCACCTACGAGCAGTACTTC; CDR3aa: CASSLFTYEQYF
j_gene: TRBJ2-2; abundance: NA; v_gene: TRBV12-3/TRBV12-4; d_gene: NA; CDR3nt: TGTGCCAGCAGTTCGTTATCCGGGGAGCTGTTTTTT; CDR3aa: CASSSLSGELFF
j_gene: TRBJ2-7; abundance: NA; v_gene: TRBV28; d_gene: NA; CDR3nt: TGTGCCAGCAGCCGGGGACCCTACGAGCAGTACTTC; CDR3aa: CASSRGPYEQYF
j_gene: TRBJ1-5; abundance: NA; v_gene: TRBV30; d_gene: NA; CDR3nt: TGTGCCTGGGCCCAGGACGACAATCAGCCCCAGCATTTT; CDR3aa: CAWAQDDNQPQHF
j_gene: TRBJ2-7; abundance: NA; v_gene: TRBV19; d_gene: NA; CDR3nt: TGTGCCAGTACCTCAAAAAGCTCCTACGAGCAGTACTTC; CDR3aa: CASTSKSSYEQYF
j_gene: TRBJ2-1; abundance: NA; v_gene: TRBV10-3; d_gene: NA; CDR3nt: TGTGCCATCAGTGTCGTAGGGTCTGAGCAGTTCTTC; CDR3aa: CAISVVGSEQFF
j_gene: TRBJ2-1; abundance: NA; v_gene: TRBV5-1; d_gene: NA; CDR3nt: TGCGCCAGCAGCTTGAGGGCCTCTGAGGGGGGTGAGCAGTTCTTC; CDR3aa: CASSLRASEGGEQFF
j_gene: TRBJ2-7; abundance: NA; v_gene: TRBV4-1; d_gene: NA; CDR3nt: TGCGCCAGCAGCCAAGTGGTGGTAACCGAGCAGTACTTC; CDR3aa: CASSQVVVTEQYF
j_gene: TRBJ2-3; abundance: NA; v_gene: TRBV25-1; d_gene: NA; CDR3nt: TGTGCCAGCAGTGAATCAGGCACAGATACGCAGTATTTT; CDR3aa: CASSESGTDTQYF
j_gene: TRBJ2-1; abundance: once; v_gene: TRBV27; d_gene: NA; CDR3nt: TGTGCCAGCAGCCACCCTAGCTGGAGGGGTCTCGATGAGCAGTTCTTC; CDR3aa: CASSHPSWRGLDEQFF
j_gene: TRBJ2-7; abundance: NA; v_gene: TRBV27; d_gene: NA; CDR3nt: TGTGCCAGCAGCGGGACCCCTAGCTCCTACGAGCAGTACTTC; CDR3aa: CASSGTPSSYEQYF